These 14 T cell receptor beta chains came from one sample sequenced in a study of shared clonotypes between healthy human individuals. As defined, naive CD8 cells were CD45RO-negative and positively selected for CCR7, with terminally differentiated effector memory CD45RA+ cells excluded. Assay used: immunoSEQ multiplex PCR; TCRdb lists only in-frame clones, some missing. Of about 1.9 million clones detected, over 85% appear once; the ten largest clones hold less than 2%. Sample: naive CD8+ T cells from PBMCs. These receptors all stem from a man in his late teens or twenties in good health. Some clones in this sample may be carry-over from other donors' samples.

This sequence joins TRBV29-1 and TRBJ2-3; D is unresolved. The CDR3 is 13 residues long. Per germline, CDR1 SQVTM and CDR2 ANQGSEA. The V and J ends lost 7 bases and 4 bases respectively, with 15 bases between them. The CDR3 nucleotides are TGCAGCGCTACCAGCCAGTGGGCAGATACGCAGTATTTT. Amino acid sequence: CSATSQWADTQYF.

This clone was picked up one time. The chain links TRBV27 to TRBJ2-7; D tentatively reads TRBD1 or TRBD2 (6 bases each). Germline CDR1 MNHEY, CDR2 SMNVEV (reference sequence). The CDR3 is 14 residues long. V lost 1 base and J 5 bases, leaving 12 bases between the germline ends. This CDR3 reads CASSLWGAVNEQYF. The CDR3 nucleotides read TGTGCCAGCAGTTTATGGGGGGCGGTCAACGAGCAGTACTTC.

CDR3 amino acids: CASSSYLAGSYNEQFF. The DNA of the CDR3 is TGTGCCAGCAGTTCATATCTAGCGGGTTCCTACAATGAGCAGTTCTTC. V and J are TRBV27 and TRBJ2-1; 8 nucleotides line up with TRBD2. The V and J ends lost 4 bases and 1 base, in that order; junction bases with no gene match: 6. The CDR3 sequence is 16 residues long. CDR1 and CDR2 (germline): MNHEY, SMNVEV (reference sequence).

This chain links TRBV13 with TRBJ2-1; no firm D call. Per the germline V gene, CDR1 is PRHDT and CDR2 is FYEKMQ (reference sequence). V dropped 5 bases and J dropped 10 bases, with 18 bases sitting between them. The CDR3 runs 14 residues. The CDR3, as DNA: TGTGCCAGCAGCGGCAGAAGCGCTGGGTCGGAGCAGTTCTTC. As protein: CASSGRSAGSEQFF.

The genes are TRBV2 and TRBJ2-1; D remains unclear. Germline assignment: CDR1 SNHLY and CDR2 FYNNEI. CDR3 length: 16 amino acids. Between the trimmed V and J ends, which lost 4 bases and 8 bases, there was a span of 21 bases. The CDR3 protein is CASSGIGSAHGYEQFF. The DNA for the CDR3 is TGTGCCAGCAGTGGTATCGGGTCGGCCCACGGATATGAGCAGTTCTTC.

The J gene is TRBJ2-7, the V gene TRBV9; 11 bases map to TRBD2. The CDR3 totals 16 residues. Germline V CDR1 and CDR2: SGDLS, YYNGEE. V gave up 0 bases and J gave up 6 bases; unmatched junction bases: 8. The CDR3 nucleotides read TGTGCCAGCAGCGTAGCTTACGGTCTAGCGGGAGGCGAGCAGTACTTC. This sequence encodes CASSVAYGLAGGEQYF.

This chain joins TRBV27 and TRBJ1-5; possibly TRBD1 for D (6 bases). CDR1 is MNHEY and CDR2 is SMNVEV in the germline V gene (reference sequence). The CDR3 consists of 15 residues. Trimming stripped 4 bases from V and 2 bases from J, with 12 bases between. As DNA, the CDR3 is TGTGCCAGCAGTTATGACAGGAGGGGCAATCAGCCCCAGCATTTT. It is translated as CASSYDRRGNQPQHF.

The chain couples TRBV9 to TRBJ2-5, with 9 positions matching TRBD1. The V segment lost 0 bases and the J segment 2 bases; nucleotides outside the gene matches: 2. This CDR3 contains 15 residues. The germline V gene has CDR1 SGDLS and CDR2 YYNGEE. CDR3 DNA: TGTGCCAGCAGCGTAGAAGACAGGGGGCAAGAGACCCAGTACTTC. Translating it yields CASSVEDRGQETQYF. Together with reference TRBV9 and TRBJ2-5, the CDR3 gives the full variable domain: DSGVTQTPKHLITATGQRVTLRCSPRSGDLSVYWYQQSLDQGLQFLIQYYNGEERAKGNILERFSAQQFPDLHSELNLSSLELGDSALYFCASSVEDRGQETQYFGPGTRLLVL.

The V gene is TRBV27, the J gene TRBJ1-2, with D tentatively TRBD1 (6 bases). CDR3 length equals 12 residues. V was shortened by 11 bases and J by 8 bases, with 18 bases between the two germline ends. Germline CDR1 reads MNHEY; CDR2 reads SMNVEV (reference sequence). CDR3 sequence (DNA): TGTGCCGTCGGGAACAGGGATAGGGGCTACACCTTC. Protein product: CAVGNRDRGYTF.

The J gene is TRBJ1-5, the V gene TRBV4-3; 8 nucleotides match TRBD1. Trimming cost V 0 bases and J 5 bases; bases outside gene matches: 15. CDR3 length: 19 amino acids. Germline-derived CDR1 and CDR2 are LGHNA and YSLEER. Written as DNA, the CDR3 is TGCGCCAGCAGCCAAGATCTAAGGACAGGGTCCCCGTTAGATCAGCCCCAGCATTTT. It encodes CASSQDLRTGSPLDQPQHF.

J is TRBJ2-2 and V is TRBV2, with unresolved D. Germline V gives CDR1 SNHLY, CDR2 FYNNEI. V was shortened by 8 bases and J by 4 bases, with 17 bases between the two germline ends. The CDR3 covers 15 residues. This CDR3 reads CASCPQLKATGELFF. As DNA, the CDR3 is TGTGCCAGCTGCCCGCAGCTCAAGGCCACCGGGGAGCTGTTTTTT.

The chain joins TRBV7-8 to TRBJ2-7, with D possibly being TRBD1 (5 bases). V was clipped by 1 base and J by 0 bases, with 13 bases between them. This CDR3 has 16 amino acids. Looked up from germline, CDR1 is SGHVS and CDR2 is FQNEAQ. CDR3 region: CASSLGPGRSSYEQYF. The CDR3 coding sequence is TGTGCCAGCAGCTTAGGCCCAGGGCGGAGCTCCTACGAGCAGTACTTC. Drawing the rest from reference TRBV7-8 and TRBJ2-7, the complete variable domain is GAGVSQSPRYKVAKRGQDVALRCDPISGHVSLFWYQQALGQGPEFLTYFQNEAQLDKSGLPSDRFFAERPEGSVSTLKIQRTQQEDSAVYLCASSLGPGRSSYEQYFGPGTRLTVT.

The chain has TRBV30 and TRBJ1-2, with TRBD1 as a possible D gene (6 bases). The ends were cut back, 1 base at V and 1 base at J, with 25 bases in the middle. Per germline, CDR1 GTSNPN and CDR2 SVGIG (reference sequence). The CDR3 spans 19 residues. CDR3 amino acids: CAWSGGQWGADLYNYGYTF. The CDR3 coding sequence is TGTGCCTGGAGTGGCGGACAGTGGGGGGCTGACCTATATAACTATGGCTACACCTTC.

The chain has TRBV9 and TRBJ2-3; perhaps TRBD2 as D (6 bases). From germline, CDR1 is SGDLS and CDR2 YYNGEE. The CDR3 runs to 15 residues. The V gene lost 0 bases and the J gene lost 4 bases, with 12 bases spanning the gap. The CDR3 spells CASSVAGVAADTQYF. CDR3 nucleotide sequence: TGTGCCAGCAGCGTAGCGGGAGTGGCAGCAGATACGCAGTATTTT.